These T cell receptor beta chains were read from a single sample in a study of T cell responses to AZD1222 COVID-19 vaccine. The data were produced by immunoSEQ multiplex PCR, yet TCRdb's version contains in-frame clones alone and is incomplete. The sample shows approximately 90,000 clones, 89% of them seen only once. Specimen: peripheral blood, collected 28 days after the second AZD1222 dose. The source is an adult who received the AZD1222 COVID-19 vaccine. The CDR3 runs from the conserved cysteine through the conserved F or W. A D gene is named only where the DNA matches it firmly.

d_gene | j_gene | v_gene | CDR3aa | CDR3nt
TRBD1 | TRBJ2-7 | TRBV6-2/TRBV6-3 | CASSYFDTGEGYEQYF | TGTGCCAGCAGTTACTTCGATACAGGGGAAGGCTACGAGCAGTACTTC
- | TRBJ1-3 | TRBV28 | CASSLWAGSGNTIYF | TGTGCCAGCAGTTTATGGGCGGGGTCTGGAAACACCATATATTTT
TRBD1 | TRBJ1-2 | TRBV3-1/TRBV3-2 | CASSQDYRTGVGGYTF | TGTGCCAGCAGCCAAGACTACAGAACAGGGGTGGGTGGCTACACCTTC
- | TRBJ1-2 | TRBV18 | CASSPVGNYGYTF | TGTGCCAGCTCACCCGTAGGGAACTATGGCTACACCTTC
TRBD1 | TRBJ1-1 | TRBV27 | CASRSPGQGNTEAFF | TGTGCCAGCAGATCTCCGGGACAGGGTAACACTGAAGCTTTCTTT
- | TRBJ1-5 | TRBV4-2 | CASSQEVSDGRYSNQPQHF | TGTGCCAGCAGCCAAGAAGTGTCGGACGGGCGATATAGCAATCAGCCCCAGCATTTT
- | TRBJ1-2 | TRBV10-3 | CAISDTGRFHGYTF | TGTGCCATCAGTGACACAGGGAGGTTTCATGGCTACACCTTC
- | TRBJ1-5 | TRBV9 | CASSVAPGGDQPQHF | TGTGCCAGCAGCGTAGCACCGGGGGGGGATCAGCCCCAGCATTTT
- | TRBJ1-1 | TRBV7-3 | CASSLTPRYHTEAFF | TGTGCCAGCAGCTTAACCCCCAGGTACCACACTGAAGCTTTCTTT
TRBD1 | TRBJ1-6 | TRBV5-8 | CASTWVGGGKSPLHF | TGTGCCAGCACCTGGGTGGGAGGGGGCAAATCACCCCTCCACTTT